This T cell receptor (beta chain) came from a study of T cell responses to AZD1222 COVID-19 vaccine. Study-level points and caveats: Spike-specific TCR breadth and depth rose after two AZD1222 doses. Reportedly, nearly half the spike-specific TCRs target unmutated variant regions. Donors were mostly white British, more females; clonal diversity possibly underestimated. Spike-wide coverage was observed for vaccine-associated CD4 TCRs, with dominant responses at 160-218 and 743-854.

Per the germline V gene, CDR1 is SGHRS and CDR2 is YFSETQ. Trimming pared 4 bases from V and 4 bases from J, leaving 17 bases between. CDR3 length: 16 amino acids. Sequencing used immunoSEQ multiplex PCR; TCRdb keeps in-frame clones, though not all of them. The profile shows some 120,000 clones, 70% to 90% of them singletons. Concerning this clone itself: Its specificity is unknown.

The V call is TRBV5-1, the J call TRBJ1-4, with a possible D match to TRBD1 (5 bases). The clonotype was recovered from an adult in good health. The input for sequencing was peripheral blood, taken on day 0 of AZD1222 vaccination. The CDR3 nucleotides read TGCGCCAGCAGCGTTATCCCCGGGGCCAATAATGAAAAACTGTTTTTT. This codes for CASSVIPGANNEKLFF.